These 20 T cell receptor beta chains were sequenced from one sample in a study of CD8 T cells in ankylosing spondylitis. Their antigen targets remain unknown. Findings and limits, study-wide: Within ankylosing spondylitis blood, a TCR beta motif made up of roughly eight highly homologous variants appeared to be characteristic.

TCRdb redid the calling of the 5' RACE reads with MiXCR, one entry per CDR3 protein. The repertoire includes under 950,000 distinct CDR3 sequences, 15% to 20% of them detected once, and about 20% sits in the top ten. Sequencing was done on a sample of blood, either unsorted or a sorted T cell fraction (not recorded which). The receptors derive from a male donor with ankylosing spondylitis.

This clonotype was counted a single time. The chain links TRBV4-2 to TRBJ2-1, with 11 bases fitting TRBD1. The CDR3 is 16 amino acids. Looked up from germline, CDR1 is LGHNA and CDR2 is YNFKEQ. V was pared by 0 bases and J by 8 bases, with 6 bases of the junction left unmatched. Here the CDR3 DNA reads TGTGCCAGCAGCCAAGAAGGACAGGGGGCGAACTATGAGCAGTTCTTC. This sequence encodes CASSQEGQGANYEQFF.

The sample holds a few counts of this clonotype. The V gene is TRBV5-1, the J gene TRBJ2-2; D uncertain. Germline V gene lookup returns CDR1 SGHRS and CDR2 YFSETQ. The CDR3 covers 13 residues. V gave up 2 bases and J gave up 4 bases, with 6 bases separating them. CDR3 loop: CASSFTATGELFF. The CDR3 region has the DNA TGCGCCAGCAGCTTCACAGCCACCGGGGAGCTGTTTTTT.

At least ten counts were recorded for this clonotype. The junction departs from germline at one end; a sequencing error may be responsible. The J gene is TRBJ2-3, the V gene TRBV7-3; 12 bases align to TRBD2. There are 15 residues in the CDR3. Germline CDR1 and CDR2: SGHTA and FQGTGA. In DNA, the CDR3 is TGCGCCAGCAGCCTCGGGACTAGCGGGACAGATACGCAGTATTTT. Translation gives CASSLGTSGTDTQYF.

The chain couples TRBV4-2 to TRBJ2-5, with 8 bases that match TRBD2. This CDR3 has 14 residues. From germline, CDR1 is LGHNA and CDR2 YNFKEQ. J was trimmed by 3 bases and V by 2 bases; bases with no gene match: 2. The CDR3 DNA follows: TGTGCCAGCAGCCAACGGGGGGGCGAAGAGACCCAGTACTTC. It yields the protein CASSQRGGEETQYF.

The chain links TRBV3-1 to TRBJ1-5; 7 bases match TRBD1. The trim removed 4 bases at V and 6 bases at J, leaving 6 bases unmatched. CDR3 length equals 14 residues. Germline V gives CDR1 LGHDT, CDR2 YNNKEL (reference sequence). CDR3 sequence (DNA): TGTGCCAGCAGCCGGGACAGCACGAGTCAGCCCCAGCATTTT. Its translation is CASSRDSTSQPQHF.

The chain joins TRBV15 to TRBJ2-2, with a weak D call TRBD2 (6 bases). Germline V lookup: CDR1 LNHNV, CDR2 YYDKDF (reference sequence). V was clipped by 6 bases and J by 7 bases, with 18 bases between them. The CDR3 runs to 15 residues. The DNA of the CDR3 is TGTGCCACCAGTTGGGGCGGGAATTTAGTCGGGGAGCTGTTTTTT. It encodes CATSWGGNLVGELFF.

This clonotype came up a few times. The genes are TRBV12-3 or TRBV12-4 and TRBJ2-7; a possible D gene is TRBD1 (6 bases). The V end lost 1 base, the J end lost 2 bases, and 12 bases lay between the germline ends. This CDR3 contains 15 residues. The CDR3 DNA follows: TGTGCCAGCAGTTTAGGCAGGGACACCCCCTACGAGCAGTACTTC. Its protein is CASSLGRDTPYEQYF.

CDR3: CASSLNDNTEAFF. CDR3 sequence (DNA): TGCGCCAGCAGCCTAAATGACAACACTGAAGCTTTCTTT. V usage is TRBV5-1 and J usage is TRBJ1-1; no definite D call. The CDR3 extends over 13 amino acids. Deletions cut 4 bases from V and 2 bases from J, with 9 bases between. The germline CDR1 and CDR2 sequences are SGHRS and YFSETQ. The variable domain in full, with the rest retrieved from reference TRBV5-1 and TRBJ1-1, is KAGVTQTPRYLIKTRGQQVTLSCSPISGHRSVSWYQQTPGQGLQFLFEYFSETQRNKGNFPGRFSGRQFSNSRSEMNVSTLELGDSALYLCASSLNDNTEAFFGQGTRLTVV.

This clonotype was observed at least ten times. This chain uses TRBV12-3 or TRBV12-4 with TRBJ1-5; D is perhaps TRBD1 (6 bases). Trimming left V 5 bases short and J 2 bases short, with 19 bases between. The length of the CDR3 is 17 residues. The CDR3 region is CASSPGGGGLGNQPQHF. The CDR3 nucleotides are TGTGCCAGCAGTCCAGGTGGGGGGGGGCTTGGCAATCAGCCCCAGCATTTT.

This clonotype was picked up a small number of times. The rearrangement links TRBV11-2 to TRBJ1-4; TRBD1 aligns across 8 bases. Germline V gene sequence: CDR1 SGHAT, CDR2 FQNNGV. There are 16 residues in the CDR3. The junction had 10 bases not matched to a gene; V was cut back by 6 bases and J by 4 bases. The DNA of the CDR3 is TGTGCCAGCAGTTTCACAGGGGGAAGGGGTAATGAAAAACTGTTTTTT. Translating gives CASSFTGGRGNEKLFF.

V and J are TRBV5-6 and TRBJ2-1; D assignment may be TRBD1 or TRBD2 (5 bases each). Germline V gene data show CDR1 as SGHDT and CDR2 as YYEEEE. The CDR3 is 14 residues long. Trimming pared 2 bases from V and 6 bases from J, leaving 12 bases between. DNA of the CDR3: TGTGCCAGCAGCTTAAGGGGACCGGGCAATGAGCAGTTCTTC. This encodes CASSLRGPGNEQFF.

J is TRBJ1-3 and V is TRBV20-1, with D unresolved. This CDR3 spans 14 amino acids. Trimming stripped 0 bases from V and 0 bases from J, with 6 bases between. Germline values: CDR1 DFQATT, CDR2 SNEGSKA (reference sequence). CDR3 in amino acids: CSARDQVSGNTIYF. CDR3 bases: TGCAGTGCTAGAGATCAGGTCTCTGGAAACACCATATATTTT.

The V and J genes are TRBV12-3 or TRBV12-4 and TRBJ2-3; 13 bases line up with TRBD2. V was clipped by 5 bases and J by 6 bases; unmatched bases: 5. This CDR3 spans 15 amino acids. The CDR3 protein is CASSTSGGAWDTQYF. The CDR3 DNA reads as TGTGCCAGCAGTACTAGCGGGGGGGCCTGGGATACGCAGTATTTT.

This clonotype was recorded many times. The chain is built from TRBV11-1 and TRBJ2-1; 12 bases are a match to TRBD1. The CDR3 spans 15 residues. Germline V gene sequence: CDR1 SGHAT, CDR2 FQDESV (reference sequence). The V segment lost 1 base and the J segment 6 bases; nucleotides outside the gene matches: 1. This chain's CDR3 is CASSLGGQGANEQFF. Here the CDR3 DNA reads TGTGCCAGCAGCTTAGGGGGACAGGGGGCCAATGAGCAGTTCTTC.

The rearrangement links TRBV12-3 or TRBV12-4 to TRBJ2-7; D might be TRBD1 (5 bases). The CDR3 is 14 amino acids. With 6 bases removed from V and 4 bases from J, the gap between germline ends came to 16 bases. The chain's CDR3 is CASSRTLPLYEQYF. The CDR3 DNA reads TGTGCCAGCAGCCGGACATTGCCGCTATACGAGCAGTACTTC.

This clonotype was observed once. CDR3 amino acids: CASSDVLAGPTGELFF. In DNA, the CDR3 is TGTGCCAGCAGCGACGTCCTAGCGGGACCCACCGGGGAGCTGTTTTTT. The rearrangement joins TRBV9 to TRBJ2-2; 9 bases match TRBD2. Germline CDR1 reads SGDLS; CDR2 reads YYNGEE. The J segment lost 4 bases and the V segment lost 3 bases, leaving 7 bases of the junction unmatched. CDR3 length equals 16 residues.

The rearrangement joins TRBV29-1 to TRBJ2-2; 7 nucleotides agree with TRBD1. The CDR3 has 14 residues. Trimming cost V 5 bases and J 1 base; bases outside gene matches: 4. Germline V CDR1 and CDR2: SQVTM, ANQGSEA. The CDR3 is CSVKRTGNTGELFF. The CDR3 DNA follows: TGCAGCGTTAAGAGGACAGGGAACACCGGGGAGCTGTTTTTT.

This chain connects TRBV6-5 to TRBJ1-2, with no clear D. The germline CDR1 and CDR2 sequences are MNHEY and SVGAGI. Trimming took off 6 bases at V and 6 bases at J, with 11 bases between the two ends. The CDR3 totals 12 residues. The chain's CDR3 is CASRRGGDGYTF. CDR3 in DNA: TGTGCCAGCAGGCGGGGTGGTGATGGCTACACCTTC.

This clonotype came up many times. V is TRBV20-1 and J is TRBJ1-3; D ambiguous. CDR3 length: 12 residues. CDR1 and CDR2 (germline): DFQATT, SNEGSKA (reference sequence). V was clipped by 3 bases and J by 3 bases, with 6 bases between them. This CDR3 reads CSARGNGNTIYF. The CDR3 DNA follows: TGCAGTGCTAGGGGGAATGGAAACACCATATATTTT.

V gene TRBV4-2 combines with J gene TRBJ2-7, with TRBD2 matching 9 bases. The CDR3 loop spans 19 amino acids. Germline V CDR1 and CDR2: LGHNA, YNFKEQ. With V trimmed by 1 base and J by 0 bases, 13 bases remained unmatched. CDR3 in amino acids: CASSQGQSGGTRSSYEQYF. DNA for the CDR3: TGTGCCAGCAGCCAAGGTCAGAGCGGGGGGACTAGGAGCTCCTACGAGCAGTACTTC.